This T cell receptor (beta chain) was captured in a study of cytomegalovirus exposure and HLA in healthy donors. Study conclusions and caveats: Later, an analysis showed that TCR beta chains associated with HLA were more clonally expanded than others that were equally common.

This clone has more than one count but fewer than ten. The target antigen is unknown. Primers included in the PCR were 60 Vbeta and 13 Jbeta primers. Some clones are missing from TCRdb's copy, which holds only in-frame ones; the method was immunoSEQ multiplex PCR. The table includes approximately 180,000 clones, approximately 85% detected once. Germline lookup yields CDR1 MNHEY and CDR2 SVGAGI. Trimming cost V 0 bases and J 3 bases, with 9 bases left between them. The CDR3 consists of 15 residues. This sequence joins TRBV6-5 and TRBJ1-5; a weak D match, TRBD1 (5 bases). This sequence was found in a girl aged 10 to 17 in good health and CMV-seropositive. The specimen sequenced was PBMCs. The CDR3 sequence is CASSYSPGFNQPQHF. DNA of the CDR3: TGTGCCAGCAGTTACTCTCCAGGGTTCAATCAGCCCCAGCATTTT.